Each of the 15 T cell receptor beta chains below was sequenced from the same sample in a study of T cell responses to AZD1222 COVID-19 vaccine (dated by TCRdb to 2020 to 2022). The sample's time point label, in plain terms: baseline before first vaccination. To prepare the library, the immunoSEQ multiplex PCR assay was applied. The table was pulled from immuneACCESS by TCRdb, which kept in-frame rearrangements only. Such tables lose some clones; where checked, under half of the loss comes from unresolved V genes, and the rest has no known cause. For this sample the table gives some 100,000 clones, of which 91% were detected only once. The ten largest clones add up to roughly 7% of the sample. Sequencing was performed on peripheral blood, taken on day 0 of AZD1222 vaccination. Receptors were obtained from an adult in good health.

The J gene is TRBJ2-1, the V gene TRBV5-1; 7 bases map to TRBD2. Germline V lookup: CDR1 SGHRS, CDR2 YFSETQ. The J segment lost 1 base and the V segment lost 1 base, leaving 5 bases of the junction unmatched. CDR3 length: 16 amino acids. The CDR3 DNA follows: TGCGCCAGCAGCTTGTTCGGCGGGAGTTCCTACAATGAGCAGTTCTTC. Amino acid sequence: CASSLFGGSSYNEQFF.

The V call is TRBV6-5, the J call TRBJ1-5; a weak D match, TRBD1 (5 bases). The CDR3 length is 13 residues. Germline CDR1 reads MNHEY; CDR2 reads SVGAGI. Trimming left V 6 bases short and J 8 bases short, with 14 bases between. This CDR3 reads CASSRQSPEPQHF. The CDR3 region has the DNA TGTGCCAGCAGCCGACAGAGCCCGGAGCCCCAGCATTTT.

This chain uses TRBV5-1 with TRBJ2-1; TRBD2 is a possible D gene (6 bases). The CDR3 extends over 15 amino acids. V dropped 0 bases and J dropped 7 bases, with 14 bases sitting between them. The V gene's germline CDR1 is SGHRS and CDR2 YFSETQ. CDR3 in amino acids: CASSLEVAAANEQFF. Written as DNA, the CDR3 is TGCGCCAGCAGCTTGGAGGTAGCGGCGGCGAATGAGCAGTTCTTC.

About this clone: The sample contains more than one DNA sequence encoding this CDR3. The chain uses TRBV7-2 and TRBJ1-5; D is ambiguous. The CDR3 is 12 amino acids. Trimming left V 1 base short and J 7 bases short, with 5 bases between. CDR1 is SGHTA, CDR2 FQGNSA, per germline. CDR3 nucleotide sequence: TGTGCCAGCAGCTTAGATCGGCAGCCCCAGCATTTT. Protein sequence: CASSLDRQPQHF.

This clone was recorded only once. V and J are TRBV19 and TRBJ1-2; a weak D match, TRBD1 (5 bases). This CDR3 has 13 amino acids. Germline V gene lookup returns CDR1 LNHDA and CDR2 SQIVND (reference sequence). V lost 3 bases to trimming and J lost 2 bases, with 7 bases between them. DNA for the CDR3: TGTGCCAGTAGTATGGGGGGGAACTATGGCTACACCTTC. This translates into CASSMGGNYGYTF.

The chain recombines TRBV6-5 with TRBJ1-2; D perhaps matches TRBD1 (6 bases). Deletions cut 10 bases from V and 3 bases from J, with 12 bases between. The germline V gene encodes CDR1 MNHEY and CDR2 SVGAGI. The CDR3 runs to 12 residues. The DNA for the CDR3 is TGTGCCACCGCACAGGGTTACTATGGCTACACCTTC. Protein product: CATAQGYYGYTF.

The CDR3 region is CATSDPGHTGELFF. In DNA, the CDR3 is TGTGCCACCAGTGATCCAGGGCACACCGGGGAGCTGTTTTTT. The chain couples TRBV24-1 to TRBJ2-2; a possible D gene is TRBD1 (5 bases). Germline-derived CDR1 and CDR2 are KGHDR and SFDVKD. The CDR3 covers 14 residues. V was clipped by 3 bases and J by 3 bases, with 7 bases between them.

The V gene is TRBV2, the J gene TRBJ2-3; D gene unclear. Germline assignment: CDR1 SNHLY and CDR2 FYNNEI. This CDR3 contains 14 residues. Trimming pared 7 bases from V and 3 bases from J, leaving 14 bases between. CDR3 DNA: TGTGCCAGCAAAGAGCGTGTGAATACAGATACGCAGTATTTT. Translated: CASKERVNTDTQYF.

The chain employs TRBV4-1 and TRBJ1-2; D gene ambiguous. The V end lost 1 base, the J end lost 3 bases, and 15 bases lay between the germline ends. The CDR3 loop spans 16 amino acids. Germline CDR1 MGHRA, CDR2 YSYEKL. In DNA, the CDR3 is TGCGCCAGCAGCCAAGGGGGAGCAGTATCCTACTATGGCTACACCTTC. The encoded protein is CASSQGGAVSYYGYTF.

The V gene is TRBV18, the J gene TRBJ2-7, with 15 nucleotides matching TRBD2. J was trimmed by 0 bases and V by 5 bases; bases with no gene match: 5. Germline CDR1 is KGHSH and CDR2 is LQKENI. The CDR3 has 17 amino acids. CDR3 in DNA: TGTGCCAGCTCAGCCGGGACTAGCGGGAGGAGCTCCTACGAGCAGTACTTC. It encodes CASSAGTSGRSSYEQYF.

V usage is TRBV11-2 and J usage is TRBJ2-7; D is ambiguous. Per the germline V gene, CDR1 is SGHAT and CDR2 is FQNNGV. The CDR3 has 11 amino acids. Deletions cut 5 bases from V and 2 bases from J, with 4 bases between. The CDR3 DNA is TGTGCCAGCAGCCCCGCCTACGAGCAGTACTTC. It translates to CASSPAYEQYF.

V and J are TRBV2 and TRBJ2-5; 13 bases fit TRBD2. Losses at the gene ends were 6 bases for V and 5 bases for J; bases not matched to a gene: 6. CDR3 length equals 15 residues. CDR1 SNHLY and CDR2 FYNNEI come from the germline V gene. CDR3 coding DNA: TGTGCCAGCAGGTCTACTAGCGGGGGGGGCGAGACCCAGTACTTC. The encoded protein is CASRSTSGGGETQYF.

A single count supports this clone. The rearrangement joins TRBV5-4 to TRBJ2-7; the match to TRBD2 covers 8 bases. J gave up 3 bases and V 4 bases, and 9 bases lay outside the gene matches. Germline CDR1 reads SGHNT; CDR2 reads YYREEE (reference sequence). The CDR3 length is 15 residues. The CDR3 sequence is CASSLGSGTFYEQYF. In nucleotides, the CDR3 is TGTGCCAGCAGCCTGGGTAGCGGGACCTTCTACGAGCAGTACTTC.

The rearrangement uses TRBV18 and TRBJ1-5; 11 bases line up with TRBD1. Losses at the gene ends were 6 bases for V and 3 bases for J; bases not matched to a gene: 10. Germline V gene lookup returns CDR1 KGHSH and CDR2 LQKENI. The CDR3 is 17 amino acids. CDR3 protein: CASSPGTGGINNQPQHF. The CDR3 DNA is TGTGCCAGCTCGCCCGGGACAGGGGGTATTAACAATCAGCCCCAGCATTTT. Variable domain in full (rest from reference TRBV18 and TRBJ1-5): NAGVMQNPRHLVRRRGQEARLRCSPMKGHSHVYWYRQLPEEGLKFMVYLQKENIIDESGMPKERFSAEFPKEGPSILRIQQVVRGDSAAYFCASSPGTGGINNQPQHFGDGTRLSIL.

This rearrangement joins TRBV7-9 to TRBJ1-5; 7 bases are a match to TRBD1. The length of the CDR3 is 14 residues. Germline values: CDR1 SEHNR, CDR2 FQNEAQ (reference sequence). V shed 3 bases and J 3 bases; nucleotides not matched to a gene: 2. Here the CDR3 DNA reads TGTGCCAGCAGCTTCGGACAGGCCAATCAGCCCCAGCATTTT. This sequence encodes CASSFGQANQPQHF.